What follows are 7 T cell receptor beta chains derived from one specimen sequenced in a study of CD8 T cells in Susac syndrome (dated by TCRdb to between 2017 and 2020). Receptor libraries were prepared by the immunoSEQ multiplex PCR assay. RNA was extracted using the RNeasy kit, and roughly 0.5 to 1 microgram was reverse transcribed with random hexamers. TCRdb passed the public sequencing reads through fastp at Q25 and MiXCR, retaining productive beta sequences. CDR3 protein duplicates are merged, each entry listing the most common genes and DNA. The sample records under 200,000 distinct CDR3 sequences, roughly 95% of which are singletons. The ten largest make up around 0.12% of the sample. The sequencing sample was made of CD4+ T cells from PBMCs. The origin of the receptors is a human donor with Susac syndrome.

V is TRBV2 and J is TRBJ2-1; unclear D gene. The CDR3 length is 11 residues. CDR1 is SNHLY and CDR2 is FYNNEI in the germline V gene. V was shortened by 5 bases and J by 7 bases, with 6 bases between the two germline ends. CDR3 DNA: TGTGCCAGCAGTCCTGGGAATGAGCAGTTCTTC. Protein: CASSPGNEQFF.

The chain's CDR3 is CASGPGELFF. The CDR3 DNA reads TGTGCCTCAGGTCCTGGGGAGCTGTTTTTT. The rearrangement joins TRBV28 to TRBJ2-2, with D unresolved. The V gene's germline CDR1 is MDHEN and CDR2 SYDVKM. Trimming removed 11 bases at V and 8 bases at J, with 9 bases between. This CDR3 has 10 amino acids.

The chain joins TRBV14 to TRBJ2-2; 7 positions agree with TRBD2. This CDR3 spans 15 amino acids. The V and J ends lost 3 bases and 4 bases, in that order; junction bases with no gene match: 5. Germline lookup yields CDR1 SGHDN and CDR2 FVKESK. The CDR3 sequence is CASSHGGRATGELFF. The CDR3 bases are TGTGCCAGCAGCCACGGGGGGAGAGCCACCGGGGAGCTGTTTTTT.

The rearrangement joins TRBV20-1 to TRBJ2-1, with TRBD2 matching over 9 bases. The V segment lost 4 bases and the J segment 5 bases; nucleotides outside the gene matches: 3. CDR1 is DFQATT, CDR2 SNEGSKA, per germline (reference sequence). The length of the CDR3 is 13 residues. CDR3 loop: CSATASGDNEQFF. The CDR3 coding sequence is TGCAGTGCTACGGCTAGCGGGGACAATGAGCAGTTCTTC.

CDR3 DNA sequence: TGTGCCAGCAGCTTAGGGGTTACTCAGCCCCAGCATTTT. It encodes CASSLGVTQPQHF. The chain joins TRBV7-6 to TRBJ1-5; D is unclear. The CDR3 has 13 residues. The V gene lost 1 base and the J gene lost 6 bases, with 7 bases spanning the gap. Germline CDR1 and CDR2: SGHVS and FNYEAQ. The full variable domain, with the rest looked up from reference TRBV7-6 and TRBJ1-5, is GAGVSQSPRYKVTKRGQDVALRCDPISGHVSLYWYRQALGQGPEFLTYFNYEAQQDKSGLPNDRFSAERPEGSISTLTIQRTEQRDSAMYRCASSLGVTQPQHFGDGTRLSIL.

The chain employs TRBV20-1 and TRBJ2-3, with D possibly being TRBD1 (6 bases). V was cut by 3 bases and J by 0 bases, with 19 bases left in between. Germline-derived CDR1 and CDR2 are DFQATT and SNEGSKA (reference sequence). This CDR3 contains 17 residues. The CDR3 DNA reads TGCAGTGCTAGGGGGGCAGGTAGCGCGGCTAGCACAGATACGCAGTATTTT. Amino acid sequence: CSARGAGSAASTDTQYF.

The CDR3 is CSVLGLAGFYEQYF. The CDR3 region has the DNA TGCAGCGTTCTCGGACTAGCGGGATTCTACGAGCAGTACTTC. V usage is TRBV29-1 and J usage is TRBJ2-7, with TRBD2 matching over 12 bases. After removal of 5 bases from V and 3 bases from J, the junction contained 5 bases not matched to a gene. The V gene's germline CDR1 is SQVTM and CDR2 ANQGSEA. CDR3 size: 14 residues.